The clone carrying this T cell receptor beta chain was detected many times. Its cognate antigen is unknown. The data are from a study of esophageal squamous cell carcinoma under preoperative chemotherapy. Study-wide context: TCR repertoires were profiled from both peripheral blood T cells and tumor-infiltrating lymphocytes. Study findings and constraints: Chemotherapy was followed by significantly higher TCR diversity in peripheral T cells only, not tumor-infiltrating lymphocytes. Paclitaxel-nedaplatin therapy caused immediate, substantial clonotype frequency changes. Peripheral T cells migrating into the tumor appeared to partly supply post-treatment tumor-infiltrating lymphocytes.

TCRdb redid the calling of the PCR reads with MiXCR, one entry per CDR3 protein. Among 15,000 to 20,000 distinct CDR3 sequences listed, under 55% were seen once. CDR1 and CDR2 from the germline V gene are SGHVS and FNYEAQ. V dropped 3 bases and J dropped 5; count of bases not matched to a gene: 7. The CDR3 sequence is 16 residues long. Indicated time point: before preoperative PTX-NDP chemotherapy. The genes are TRBV7-6 and TRBJ2-2, with 9 bases lining up with TRBD2. Sample acquisition took place from a patient given preoperative chemotherapy. The receptor was derived from a human donor with esophageal squamous cell carcinoma. The donor label of this sample is uncertain. CDR3 DNA: TGTGCCAGCAGCTTTTTAGCGGGAGAAGGTACCGGGGAGCTGTTTTTT. The encoded protein is CASSFLAGEGTGELFF.